The 9 T cell receptor beta chains below all came from one sample that was sequenced in a study of glioma-infiltrating T cells after dendritic cell vaccination. Data came from immunoSEQ multiplex PCR; TCRdb stores just in-frame clones and leaves some out. The sample contains more than 20,000 clones, 79% of which appear only once. This sample comprised blood, obtained before dendritic cell vaccination. The receptors were sampled from a human donor with glioblastoma.

The chain couples TRBV7-8 to TRBJ2-5; 9 positions agree with TRBD2. The CDR3 spans 17 residues. V dropped 5 bases and J dropped 4; count of bases not matched to a gene: 14. The germline CDR1 and CDR2 sequences are SGHVS and FQNEAQ. DNA for the CDR3: TGTGCCAGCAGCCAGGGGTTACTAGCGGGTAGAGCAGAGACCCAGTACTTC. This encodes CASSQGLLAGRAETQYF.

V and J are TRBV28 and TRBJ1-1, with D hard to call. CDR1 and CDR2 (germline): MDHEN, SYDVKM. CDR3 length: 14 amino acids. V shed 4 bases and J shed 4 bases, with 13 bases lying between them. CDR3 amino acids: CASSSPPEGTEAFF. The CDR3 DNA reads TGTGCCAGCAGTTCCCCCCCGGAGGGCACTGAAGCTTTCTTT.

J is TRBJ2-2 and V is TRBV18, with 8 bases aligning to TRBD1. The CDR3 loop spans 15 amino acids. Germline V gene lookup returns CDR1 KGHSH and CDR2 LQKENI. The trim removed 2 bases at V and 4 bases at J, leaving 3 bases unmatched. The CDR3 protein is CASSPNRGSTGELFF. Written as DNA, the CDR3 is TGTGCCAGCTCACCAAACAGGGGGAGCACCGGGGAGCTGTTTTTT.

This clone has only a few counts. This chain connects TRBV9 to TRBJ2-1, with 13 bases identical to TRBD2. The J segment lost 8 bases and the V segment lost 0 bases, leaving 5 bases of the junction unmatched. CDR3 size: 16 residues. Germline V CDR1 and CDR2: SGDLS, YYNGEE. The CDR3 spells CASSVDRTSGRYEQFF. The CDR3 bases are TGTGCCAGCAGCGTAGACCGGACTAGCGGGAGATATGAGCAGTTCTTC.

This clone was seen just once. CDR3 DNA: TGTGCCAGCAGTTACGCGACAGGGGGGGTTGAAGCTTTCTTT. Its protein is CASSYATGGVEAFF. V is TRBV6-7 and J is TRBJ1-1; 9 bases line up with TRBD1. TRBV6-7 is an open reading frame, and its role is uncertain. The CDR3 loop spans 14 amino acids. Germline trimming cut 2 bases from V and 7 bases from J; bases unmatched to any gene: 5.

This chain uses TRBV7-2 with TRBJ2-7; tentative D call: TRBD1 (5 bases). Germline loops: CDR1 SGHTA, CDR2 FQGNSA. V was trimmed by 5 bases and J by 2 bases, leaving 13 bases between them. CDR3 size: 14 residues. The chain's CDR3 is CASSPSTGPYEQYF. CDR3 DNA: TGTGCCAGCAGCCCCAGTACAGGCCCCTACGAGCAGTACTTC. Variable domain in full (rest from reference TRBV7-2 and TRBJ2-7): GAGVSQSPSNKVTEKGKDVELRCDPISGHTALYWYRQSLGQGLEFLIYFQGNSAPDKSGLPSDRFSAERTGGSVSTLTIQRTQQEDSAVYLCASSPSTGPYEQYFGPGTRLTVT.

This clone showed up just once. The chain combines TRBV5-4 with TRBJ2-1, with 8 positions matching TRBD2. The trim removed 0 bases at V and 11 bases at J, leaving 10 bases unmatched. This CDR3 comprises 15 residues. In germline, CDR1 is SGHNT, CDR2 YYREEE (reference sequence). The CDR3 loop is CASSLVGAGGRQQFF. CDR3 coding DNA: TGTGCCAGCAGCTTGGTTGGCGCGGGAGGACGTCAGCAGTTCTTC.

The chain carries TRBV4-1 and TRBJ2-1; possible D gene TRBD2, 5 bases. V was shortened by 0 bases and J by 8 bases, with 11 bases between the two germline ends. Per germline, CDR1 MGHRA and CDR2 YSYEKL. This CDR3 comprises 14 residues. The CDR3 sequence is CASSQDAWGDEQFF. Here the CDR3 DNA reads TGCGCCAGCAGCCAAGATGCTTGGGGAGATGAGCAGTTCTTC.

The chain recombines TRBV10-2 with TRBJ2-1; 7 nucleotides agree with TRBD1. The germline CDR1 and CDR2 sequences are WSHSY and SAAADI. V lost 6 bases, J lost 0 bases, and 11 bases stayed unmatched. The CDR3 runs to 17 residues. The CDR3 nucleotides read TGCGCCAGCAGCTACGCGTCAGGGGGAAGCTCCTACAATGAGCAGTTCTTC. This gives the protein CASSYASGGSSYNEQFF.